Listed below are T cell receptor beta chains from one sample, sequenced in a study of CD8 T cells in ankylosing spondylitis. TCRdb re-called the 5' RACE reads with MiXCR, one entry per CDR3 protein. The sample comprises more than 100,000 distinct CDR3 sequences, approximately 10% of which are singletons, and about 4% rests with the top ten. The sample consisted of blood, either unsorted or a sorted T cell fraction (not recorded which). The receptors were sampled from a female donor with ankylosing spondylitis or in good health (not recorded which). Each CDR3 is given with its conserved first and last residue.

CATTSVASGRNEQFF,TRBJ2-1,TRBV19,15
CASRVLAGSTDTQYF,TRBJ2-3,TRBV5-1,15
CSARDAQSYEQYF,TRBJ2-7,TRBV20-1,13
CASSYPLGGSSYNEQFF,TRBJ2-1,TRBV28,17
CASSPSGEQYF,TRBJ2-7,TRBV12-3/TRBV12-4,11
CASRLDIYTEAFF,TRBJ1-1,TRBV2,13
CASSHTHRGLYYEQYF,TRBJ2-7,TRBV23-1,16
CAISESWQNNSPLHF,TRBJ1-6,TRBV10-3,15
CASSFTSGGEQYF,TRBJ2-7,TRBV12-3/TRBV12-4,13
CSATPSGPPYEQYF,TRBJ2-7,TRBV20-1,14
CASSQEGHTQETQYF,TRBJ2-5,TRBV4-1,15
CASSVGSQGRNNEQFF,TRBJ2-1,TRBV9,16
CASSLNPGGNEKLFF,TRBJ1-4,TRBV12-3/TRBV12-4,15
CASSQDPASHEAFF,TRBJ1-1,TRBV14,14
CASSEEGAANGPQHF,TRBJ1-5,TRBV2,15
CATRVSSNTEAFF,TRBJ1-1,TRBV6-1,13